This T cell receptor (beta chain) was retrieved from a study of PD-1 blockade in classical Hodgkin lymphoma. The germline gives CDR1 SGHNT, CDR2 YENEEA. Trimming stripped 5 bases from V and 6 bases from J, with 8 bases between. This CDR3 is 12 amino acids long. Sequenced by immunoSEQ multiplex PCR; TCRdb stores in-frame clones only, minus some. The table shows approximately 26,000 clones, with approximately 69% occurring only once. In every patient, relapse followed autologous stem cell transplantation, while exposure to brentuximab vedotin differed. This chain links TRBV11-3 with TRBJ1-5; D not resolved. Sequences were derived from peripheral blood mononuclear cells (PBMCs), sampled at baseline. The TCR sequence derives from a human donor with classical Hodgkin lymphoma. The CDR3 sequence: CASSLPLQPQHF. The CDR3 DNA reads as TGTGCCAGCAGCCTACCCCTTCAGCCCCAGCATTTT.